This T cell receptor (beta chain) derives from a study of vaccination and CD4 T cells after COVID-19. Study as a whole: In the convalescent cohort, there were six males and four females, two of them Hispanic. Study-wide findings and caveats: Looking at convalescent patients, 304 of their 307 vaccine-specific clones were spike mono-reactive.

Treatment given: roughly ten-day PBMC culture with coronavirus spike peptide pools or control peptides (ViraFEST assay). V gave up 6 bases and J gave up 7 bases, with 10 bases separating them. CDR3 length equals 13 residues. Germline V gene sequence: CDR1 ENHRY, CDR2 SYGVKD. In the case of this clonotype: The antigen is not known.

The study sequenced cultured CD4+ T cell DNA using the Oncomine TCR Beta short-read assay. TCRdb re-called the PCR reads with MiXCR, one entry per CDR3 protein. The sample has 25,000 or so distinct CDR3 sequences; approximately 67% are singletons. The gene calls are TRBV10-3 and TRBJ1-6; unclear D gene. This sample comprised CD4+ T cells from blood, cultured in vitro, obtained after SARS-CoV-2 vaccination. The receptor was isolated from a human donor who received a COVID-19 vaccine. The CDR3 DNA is TGTGCCATCAGGGAGCTGGGCAATTCACCCCTCCACTTT. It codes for CAIRELGNSPLHF.